This T cell receptor (beta chain) appears in the sequencing data of a study of blood T cell repertoires in COVID-19. As for the study in general: Donors in the United States, Italy and Spain gave samples during acute or convalescent COVID-19. Sample material is recorded as cDNA or gDNA derived from T cells, B-cell-depleted T cells, or PBMCs.

In the original analysis: Estimates of nucleated cell counts were drawn from the amplification of reference gene primers. TCRdb's copy holds only in-frame clones and misses some; the assay was immunoSEQ multiplex PCR. That table gives V, J and clone size, and the DNA gave D and trimming. Of 160,000 or so clones listed, roughly nine tenths were seen once; the top ten hold about 2.5%. V was pared by 4 bases and J by 0 bases, with 13 bases between. Germline CDR1 and CDR2: MNHEY and SMNVEV (reference sequence). The CDR3 has 16 residues. The V and J genes are TRBV27 and TRBJ1-3, with unresolved D. The TCR sequence derives from a woman aged 65 to 85 with acute or convalescent COVID-19. The specimen was peripheral blood. CDR3 in amino acids: CASSWAPLSSGNTIYF. DNA of the CDR3: TGTGCCAGCAGTTGGGCGCCTCTTAGCTCTGGAAACACCATATATTTT.